The text below deals with one TCR beta chain. Its antigen is not identified. Trimming stripped 3 bases from V and 0 bases from J, with 12 bases between. CDR1 is SGHDT and CDR2 is YYEEEE in the germline V gene. The length of the CDR3 is 15 residues. The entry originates in a study of post-analysis software for immune sequencing data. Study summary: Relapsing-remitting, secondary progressive and progressive-relapsing forms made up the multiple sclerosis disease courses. Notes on the study in general: Four or five TRBV segments, TRBV5-6, TRBV5-1 and TRBV20-1 among them, were found more frequent in patients than controls. Those samples that were prepared in the same batch co-clustered strongly by F measure. Diversity measured as normalized Chao1 was significantly lower in multiple sclerosis patients than in controls.

Unique-molecular-identifier-tagged TCR beta cDNA libraries were used. The yield from approximately 1 to 10 million T cells was 500,000 or so cDNA molecules in total. Using its own MiXCR run on the PCR reads, TCRdb lists one record per CDR3 protein. The data hold fewer than 850,000 distinct CDR3 sequences, with 25% to 30% observed a single time. The TCR comes from a girl aged 5 to 17 with multiple sclerosis. Input material: blood. The V call is TRBV5-6, the J call TRBJ1-1, with D perhaps TRBD1 (5 bases). CDR3 residues: CASSSIRAMNTEAFF. The CDR3 region has the DNA TGTGCCAGCAGCTCGATCAGGGCCATGAACACTGAAGCTTTCTTT.